This is a list of T cell receptor beta chains from one sample in a study of PD-1 blockade in classical Hodgkin lymphoma. Clones were read by immunoSEQ multiplex PCR, and TCRdb kept only the in-frame ones, dropping some. The sample consists of about 98,000 clones, roughly 79% of them appearing once. Sequenced material: peripheral blood mononuclear cells (PBMCs), taken before the second cycle of nivolumab. These receptors originate from a human donor with classical Hodgkin lymphoma. CDR3s include the opening cysteine and the closing phenylalanine or tryptophan. Fields, in order: CDR3 DNA, CDR3 protein, J gene, D gene, V gene, clone size. D genes are given only for firm matches. Size tells how often a clone was seen (once, few, many) or the class of an expanded clone, and some rows leave it out.

TGTGCCAGCAGCTTAAAGGAGAACACTGAAGCTTTCTTT	CASSLKENTEAFF	TRBJ1-1	-	TRBV7-9	-
TGTGCCAGTAGTATGGGGGAACAGTACGAGCAGTACTTC	CASSMGEQYEQYF	TRBJ2-7	-	TRBV19	-
TGTGCCACCAGCAGTGGCGGACCCAATCAGCCCCAGCATTTT	CATSSGGPNQPQHF	TRBJ1-5	-	TRBV15	-
TGTGCCAGCAGCCTCTGGACAGGGGGGCCCCACTATAGCAATCAGCCCCAGCATTTT	CASSLWTGGPHYSNQPQHF	TRBJ1-5	TRBD1	TRBV5-6	few
TGTGCCAGCAGCTTACAACCGGGACGGATCGGAAACACCATATATTTT	CASSLQPGRIGNTIYF	TRBJ1-3	-	TRBV11-2	-
TGTGCCAGCAGCTCACAGGGACGGGTCAACTATGGCTACACCTTC	CASSSQGRVNYGYTF	TRBJ1-2	-	TRBV5-4	-
TGTGCCAGCAGTCCTGCGCGAGGCGGGGAGCTGTTTTTT	CASSPARGGELFF	TRBJ2-2	-	TRBV11-2	few
TGTGCCAGCGTTGGGGGGTTGACGGTATCCTACGAGCAGTACTTC	CASVGGLTVSYEQYF	TRBJ2-7	-	TRBV7-8	-
TGTGCCACCCAGGGACCAGGGGAGTACGAGCAGTACTTC	CATQGPGEYEQYF	TRBJ2-7	-	TRBV28	-
TGTGCCAGCAGTTTCGGACTAGCGGGAGTCGGAGAGACCCAGTACTTC	CASSFGLAGVGETQYF	TRBJ2-5	TRBD2	TRBV28	-
TGTGCCACTGCCACAGGGTGGGGATATGAAAAACTGTTTTTT	CATATGWGYEKLFF	TRBJ1-4	-	TRBV19	-
TGTGCCAGCAGCGTCGGGGCCAACACCGGGGAGCTGTTTTTT	CASSVGANTGELFF	TRBJ2-2	-	TRBV9	-
TGTGCCAGCTCACCTAAGACAGGCGCGGGGACTGAGCAGTTCTTC	CASSPKTGAGTEQFF	TRBJ2-1	-	TRBV18	-
TGTGCCAGTAGTGGACAGCCACACTCCTACGAGCAGTACTTC	CASSGQPHSYEQYF	TRBJ2-7	-	TRBV19	-
TGCGCCAGCAGCCCAACCTTTCCGGGACAGGGTTACGAGCAGTACTTC	CASSPTFPGQGYEQYF	TRBJ2-7	TRBD1	TRBV4-3	-
TGCGCCAGCAGCTTGGATGCAGGGACCTATGGCTACACCTTC	CASSLDAGTYGYTF	TRBJ1-2	-	TRBV5-1	once
TGTGCCAGCAGCCCTGGGGGACAGGGGAGAACTGAAGCTTTCTTT	CASSPGGQGRTEAFF	TRBJ1-1	TRBD1	TRBV27	-
TGTGCCAGCAGCGGCAAAAAGGCGGTCCAAGAGACCCAGTACTTC	CASSGKKAVQETQYF	TRBJ2-5	-	TRBV7-2	-
TGTGCCAGCACCCTCGACGGACTAGGGGGTACGCAGTATTTT	CASTLDGLGGTQYF	TRBJ2-3	-	TRBV6-6	once
TGTGCCAGCAGCTTTGCCGGGGAGCAGTTCTTC	CASSFAGEQFF	TRBJ2-1	-	TRBV5-6	-
TGTGCCAGTAGACCGGACAGGGTGCTTTACAATGAGCAGTTCTTC	CASRPDRVLYNEQFF	TRBJ2-1	TRBD1	TRBV7-8	-
TGTGCCACCAGCAGAGATTCAGGGGAAAGAGATGAGCAGTTCTTC	CATSRDSGERDEQFF	TRBJ2-1	-	TRBV15	-
TGTGCCAGCAGCTCCGGGACAGGGAAGCAACCCCAGCATTTT	CASSSGTGKQPQHF	TRBJ1-5	TRBD1	TRBV9	-
TGTGCCAGCAGTGGTCAGGGCCGCAATCAGCCCCAGCATTTT	CASSGQGRNQPQHF	TRBJ1-5	-	TRBV25-1	-
TGTGCCAGCAGCAGGACGGGACTAGCGGAATTCAATGAGCAGTTCTTC	CASSRTGLAEFNEQFF	TRBJ2-1	TRBD2	TRBV9	-
TGCGCCAGCAGCCAAGAGCCGTCCGGACTAGCGGGAGGAATATACAATGAGCAGTTCTTC	CASSQEPSGLAGGIYNEQFF	TRBJ2-1	TRBD2	TRBV4-1	-
TGTGCCAGCAGTTTGACATGGAGGGCGACCCAGTACTTC	CASSLTWRATQYF	TRBJ2-5	-	TRBV6-6	-
TGTGCCTGGACCCAGGGGGAAGATAGCAATCAGCCCCAGCATTTT	CAWTQGEDSNQPQHF	TRBJ1-5	TRBD1	TRBV30	-
TGTGCCAGCAGCTCCGTAGCAGGGACTCTTACAGATACGCAGTATTTT	CASSSVAGTLTDTQYF	TRBJ2-3	-	TRBV11-3	-
TGTGCCAGCAGCTTAGTCGCCAAGGTGGGTGAAGCTTTCTTT	CASSLVAKVGEAFF	TRBJ1-1	-	TRBV7-8	-
TGTGCCAGTAGTATGGGGATCGGTGATACGCAGTATTTT	CASSMGIGDTQYF	TRBJ2-3	-	TRBV19	-
TGCGCCAGCAGCCAAGCTAGCGGGAGGACCTACGAGCAGTACTTC	CASSQASGRTYEQYF	TRBJ2-7	TRBD2	TRBV4-3	-
TGTGCCATCAGTGACAGCGGCGGTATAAACGAGCAGTACTTC	CAISDSGGINEQYF	TRBJ2-7	-	TRBV10-3	-
TGTGCCAGTAACCGCGGGGCCGAGGAGACCCAGTACTTC	CASNRGAEETQYF	TRBJ2-5	-	TRBV6-1	-
TGTGCCAGCGCCCCCCGGATGAACACTGAAGCTTTCTTT	CASAPRMNTEAFF	TRBJ1-1	-	TRBV7-2	-
TGTGCCAGCAGTGAATCTAGCGCCACAGATACGCAGTATTTT	CASSESSATDTQYF	TRBJ2-3	-	TRBV2	-
TGTGCCAGCAGCACCCATAGTGGGGTTACCGGGGAGCTGTTTTTT	CASSTHSGVTGELFF	TRBJ2-2	-	TRBV11-2	-
TGCGCCAGCAGCTTGGAAAGCTCTGGAAACACCATATATTTT	CASSLESSGNTIYF	TRBJ1-3	-	TRBV5-1	once
TGCGCCAGCAGCAGACAGGGGCAGGTCGAGCAGTACTTC	CASSRQGQVEQYF	TRBJ2-7	TRBD1	TRBV10-1	many
TGCAGCGTCGCGAACTTAGTAGGAGAGACCCAGTACTTC	CSVANLVGETQYF	TRBJ2-5	-	TRBV29-1	-
TGTGCCAGCTCCCCCGAGATGGGGGCCCAAGAGACCCAGTACTTC	CASSPEMGAQETQYF	TRBJ2-5	-	TRBV18	-
TGCGCCAGCAGCTTCACTAGCGCGAACACCGGGGAGCTGTTTTTT	CASSFTSANTGELFF	TRBJ2-2	TRBD2	TRBV5-1	-
TGTGCCAGTATTCTAGGAATACCCTACAATGAGCAGTTCTTC	CASILGIPYNEQFF	TRBJ2-1	-	TRBV2	-
TGTGCCACCAGCAGAGATCCGGCCGACCTCCGGGAGCAGTACTTC	CATSRDPADLREQYF	TRBJ2-7	-	TRBV15	-
TGCGCCAGCAGCCCCGGGACAGCGACGAACACTGAAGCTTTCTTT	CASSPGTATNTEAFF	TRBJ1-1	TRBD1	TRBV5-1	-
TGTGCCAGCGACCGGGACATCTCCTACGAGCAGTACTTC	CASDRDISYEQYF	TRBJ2-7	-	TRBV6-5	-
TGTGCCAGCAGCCCCCGACTAGCGATAACAGATACGCAGTATTTT	CASSPRLAITDTQYF	TRBJ2-3	TRBD2	TRBV11-2	-
TGTGCCAGCAGCCAGGAAGGGACTAGCATTATGGATACGCAGTATTTT	CASSQEGTSIMDTQYF	TRBJ2-3	TRBD2	TRBV4-2	once
TGTGCCAGCAGCCCGTCACAGGGGGGGTGGGCAGATACGCAGTATTTT	CASSPSQGGWADTQYF	TRBJ2-3	-	TRBV7-8	-